These 30 T cell receptor beta chains originate from one sample sequenced in a study of blood T cell repertoires in COVID-19. This table comes from immunoSEQ multiplex PCR, and its TCRdb copy is limited to in-frame clones, with some not included. The repertoire has a few hundred thousand clones, under 95% of them found once; the top ten carry approximately 17%. The sequenced sample was PBMCs or T cells enriched from blood (not recorded which). The receptors stem from a woman in her thirties who had recovered from COVID-19.

This clone was counted only a few times. The V and J genes are TRBV28 and TRBJ2-7; 11 nucleotides line up with TRBD1. Germline loops: CDR1 MDHEN, CDR2 SYDVKM. The ends lost 6 bases at V and 2 bases at J; junction bases unmatched: 6. The CDR3 consists of 15 residues. Written as DNA, the CDR3 is TGTGCCAGCAGCACCCCGGGACAGGGGGCCTACGAGCAGTACTTC. Translated: CASSTPGQGAYEQYF.

V is TRBV28 and J is TRBJ2-3, with 9 nucleotides matching TRBD1. From germline, CDR1 is MDHEN and CDR2 SYDVKM. This CDR3 has 17 amino acids. V trimming: 2 bases; J trimming: 0 bases; junction bases outside the gene matches: 6. The CDR3 DNA reads TGTGCCAGCAGTTTAAGCACACAGGGGGCTAGCACAGATACGCAGTATTTT. This codes for CASSLSTQGASTDTQYF.

The gene calls are TRBV3-1 (or the pseudogene TRBV3-2) and TRBJ1-6, with D possibly TRBD1 on 5 matching bases. V lost 2 bases, J lost 8 bases, and 10 bases lay in between. This CDR3 has 14 amino acids. CDR1 and CDR2 (germline): LGHDT, YNNKEL (reference sequence). The CDR3 sequence: CASSQQGIHSPLHF. Written as DNA, the CDR3 is TGTGCCAGCAGCCAACAGGGCATCCATTCACCCCTCCACTTT.

This clone has only one observation. The V gene is TRBV5-1, the J gene TRBJ1-2; no clear D gene. The CDR3 totals 13 residues. Germline V gene data show CDR1 as SGHRS and CDR2 as YFSETQ. The ends were cut back, 1 base at V and 2 bases at J, with 6 bases in the middle. The CDR3: CASSLSENYGYTF. The CDR3 bases are TGCGCCAGCAGCTTGTCGGAGAACTATGGCTACACCTTC.

This clone showed up just once. CDR3 in DNA: TGTGCCAGCAGCCACGGACAGCCCTATGGCTACACCTTC. It is translated as CASSHGQPYGYTF. The chain recombines TRBV6-5 with TRBJ1-2, with D possibly being TRBD1 (6 bases). The CDR3 contains 13 residues. Germline lookup yields CDR1 MNHEY and CDR2 SVGAGI. Trimming took 6 bases from V and 4 from J, leaving 12 bases between them.

The chain links TRBV7-3 to TRBJ1-1; 7 nucleotides align to TRBD1. Germline values: CDR1 SGHTA, CDR2 FQGTGA. V lost 5 bases and J lost 6; bases outside the gene matches: 6. The CDR3 length is 13 residues. The CDR3 sequence: CASSETQGAEAFF. CDR3 DNA: TGTGCCAGCAGCGAAACCCAGGGGGCTGAAGCTTTCTTT.

The V and J genes are TRBV28 and TRBJ1-1; TRBD1 might be the D (6 bases). Germline CDR1 and CDR2: MDHEN and SYDVKM. Trimming removed 6 bases at V and 0 bases at J, with 14 bases between. The CDR3 is made up of 15 amino acids. The CDR3 reads CASRLRTVMNTEAFF. For the CDR3, the DNA is TGTGCCAGCAGGCTAAGGACAGTTATGAACACTGAAGCTTTCTTT.

This rearrangement joins TRBV18 to TRBJ2-4, with a weak D call TRBD1 (6 bases). V was clipped by 3 bases and J by 2 bases, with 17 bases between them. The CDR3 loop spans 17 amino acids. In germline, CDR1 is KGHSH, CDR2 LQKENI. CDR3 region: CASSPPGQVFSKNIQYF. The CDR3 region has the DNA TGTGCCAGCTCACCTCCGGGACAAGTTTTCTCCAAAAACATTCAGTACTTC.

This chain uses TRBV28 with TRBJ1-1, with D unresolved. Germline loops: CDR1 MDHEN, CDR2 SYDVKM. V lost 8 bases and J 5 bases, leaving 12 bases between the germline ends. The CDR3 totals 12 residues. Written as DNA, the CDR3 is TGTGCCAGCGGGATAAGAGGGACTGAAGCTTTCTTT. Translation gives CASGIRGTEAFF.

The chain uses TRBV28 and TRBJ2-7, with 9 bases that match TRBD1. Germline V CDR1 and CDR2: MDHEN, SYDVKM. CDR3 length equals 12 residues. Trimming took 7 bases from V and 3 from J; bases not matched to a gene: 1. The CDR3: CASMTGGYEQYF. CDR3 in DNA: TGTGCCAGCATGACAGGGGGCTACGAGCAGTACTTC.

This chain joins TRBV19 and TRBJ2-3; D might be TRBD1 (5 bases). The germline gives CDR1 LNHDA, CDR2 SQIVND (reference sequence). Trimming left V 6 bases short and J 0 bases short, with 13 bases between. This CDR3 is built from 15 residues. CDR3 amino acids: CASRRDSASTDTQYF. DNA for the CDR3: TGTGCCAGTAGGAGAGACAGCGCTAGCACAGATACGCAGTATTTT.

This rearrangement joins TRBV9 to TRBJ2-7; possible D gene TRBD2, 5 bases. V gave up 4 bases and J gave up 6 bases, with 17 bases separating them. The CDR3 is 14 amino acids. Germline-derived CDR1 and CDR2 are SGDLS and YYNGEE. The CDR3 DNA reads TGTGCCAGCAGCCCCCGGCTAGCTATCTCCGAGCAGTACTTC. It encodes CASSPRLAISEQYF.

This chain joins TRBV28 and TRBJ1-4, with 10 bases aligning to TRBD1. The ends lost 6 bases at V and 3 bases at J; junction bases unmatched: 10. This CDR3 region has 17 residues. Germline lookup yields CDR1 MDHEN and CDR2 SYDVKM. Here the CDR3 DNA reads TGTGCCAGCAGGAAGACCGGGACAGGGGCCCCTAATGAAAAACTGTTTTTT. This gives the protein CASRKTGTGAPNEKLFF.

The chain combines TRBV7-2 with TRBJ2-5, with D possibly being TRBD1 (6 bases). The V end was cut by 1 base, the J end by 2 bases, with 20 bases between. Germline V CDR1 and CDR2: SGHTA, FQGNSA. This CDR3 is 18 amino acids long. CDR3 DNA sequence: TGTGCCAGCAGCTTAGAGGTTGGCAGGGGCACCCATCAAGAGACCCAGTACTTC. Translating gives CASSLEVGRGTHQETQYF.

This chain links TRBV7-9 with TRBJ1-2; D is undetermined. The germline V and J ends were trimmed by 1 base and 3 bases, with 6 bases remaining between them. The CDR3 consists of 13 residues. CDR1 is SEHNR, CDR2 FQNEAQ, per germline (reference sequence). The CDR3 DNA sequence: TGTGCCAGCAGCTTAGACCAGGACTATGGCTACACCTTC. Its translation: CASSLDQDYGYTF.

The chain joins TRBV5-1 to TRBJ1-1; D is uncertain. The CDR3 has 14 residues. Trimming removed 0 bases at V and 6 bases at J, with 12 bases between. CDR1 and CDR2 (germline): SGHRS, YFSETQ. Written as DNA, the CDR3 is TGCGCCAGCAGCTTGGCCGAGATCTCTTCTGAAGCTTTCTTT. Residues: CASSLAEISSEAFF.

This rearrangement joins TRBV9 to TRBJ2-1; 7 nucleotides agree with TRBD2. The CDR3 length is 13 residues. Per germline, CDR1 SGDLS and CDR2 YYNGEE. Losses at the gene ends were 7 bases for V and 8 bases for J; bases not matched to a gene: 9. CDR3 nucleotide sequence: TGTGCCAGCGGGACTACTTCGCCACATGAGCAGTTCTTC. The encoded protein is CASGTTSPHEQFF.

This chain connects TRBV11-3 to TRBJ1-1, with 9 bases identical to TRBD1. The CDR3 sequence is 11 residues long. The V gene end was trimmed by 8 bases and the J gene end by 10 bases; junction bases not matched to a gene: 5. Germline CDR1 and CDR2: SGHNT and YENEEA. CDR3 in DNA: TGTGCCAGCCTATACAGGGGGCGAGCTTTCTTT. Residues: CASLYRGRAFF. The whole variable domain, filled in from reference TRBV11-3 and TRBJ1-1, reads EAGVVQSPRYKIIEKKQPVAFWCNPISGHNTLYWYLQNLGQGPELLIRYENEEAVDDSQLPKDRFSAERLKGVDSTLKIQPAELGDSAVYLCASLYRGRAFFGQGTRLTVV.

In its sample, this clone was seen once. The J gene is TRBJ2-7, the V gene TRBV6-5; TRBD2 matches 7 bases. This CDR3 has 15 amino acids. The germline V gene has CDR1 MNHEY and CDR2 SVGAGI. The ends lost 0 bases at V and 2 bases at J; junction bases unmatched: 4. CDR3 amino acids: CASSYSLAAAYEQYF. CDR3 nucleotide sequence: TGTGCCAGCAGTTACTCCCTAGCGGCCGCCTACGAGCAGTACTTC.

V usage is TRBV27 and J usage is TRBJ2-3, with D possibly matching TRBD1 (6 bases). V was trimmed by 6 bases and J by 7 bases, leaving 11 bases between them. CDR1 and CDR2 (germline): MNHEY, SMNVEV (reference sequence). The CDR3 has 12 amino acids. In nucleotides, the CDR3 is TGTGCCAGCAGGGCACAGGGACATACGCAGTATTTT. This translates into CASRAQGHTQYF.

This clone was seen only once. This chain links TRBV3-1 (or the pseudogene TRBV3-2) with TRBJ1-3, with 10 bases matching TRBD1. CDR3 length equals 16 residues. Trimming at V came to 2 bases and at J to 3 bases, leaving 4 bases not matched to a gene. The germline gives CDR1 LGHDT, CDR2 YNNKEL (reference sequence). This CDR3 reads CASSQYGTGDGNTIYF. CDR3 sequence (DNA): TGTGCCAGCAGCCAATACGGGACAGGGGATGGAAACACCATATATTTT.

This clone appeared a single time. This CDR3 is CASSRDPNTEAFF. For the CDR3, the DNA is TGTGCCAGCTCACGAGATCCGAACACTGAAGCTTTCTTT. The chain joins TRBV18 to TRBJ1-1; D call uncertain. There are 13 residues in the CDR3. Germline V gene lookup returns CDR1 KGHSH and CDR2 LQKENI. V lost 4 bases and J 1 base, leaving 7 bases between the germline ends. The full variable domain, in which reference TRBV18 and TRBJ1-1 provide the parts outside the CDR3, is NAGVMQNPRHLVRRRGQEARLRCSPMKGHSHVYWYRQLPEEGLKFMVYLQKENIIDESGMPKERFSAEFPKEGPSILRIQQVVRGDSAAYFCASSRDPNTEAFFGQGTRLTVV.

The chain has TRBV7-9 and TRBJ2-7; TRBD1 is a possible D gene (6 bases). The CDR3 has 15 residues. V was clipped by 5 bases and J by 1 base, with 15 bases between them. Germline lookup yields CDR1 SEHNR and CDR2 FQNEAQ (reference sequence). The CDR3 DNA sequence: TGTGCCAGCAGCCCCGGGACATTTGCTTCCTACGAGCAGTACTTC. This codes for CASSPGTFASYEQYF.

The gene calls are TRBV4-1 and TRBJ1-1; TRBD1 agrees at 10 bases. V was pared by 1 base and J by 7 bases, with 3 bases of the junction left unmatched. Germline V CDR1 and CDR2: MGHRA, YSYEKL. The CDR3 totals 14 residues. The CDR3: CASSQGQGADEAFF. The CDR3 DNA sequence: TGCGCCAGCAGCCAAGGACAGGGGGCAGATGAAGCTTTCTTT.

The rearrangement uses TRBV5-1 and TRBJ2-1; 7 positions agree with TRBD2. Germline loops: CDR1 SGHRS, CDR2 YFSETQ. Germline trimming cut 0 bases from V and 6 bases from J; bases unmatched to any gene: 9. The CDR3 totals 16 residues. The CDR3 nucleotides are TGCGCCAGCAGCTTGGGGTCCGGGACTATGTTCAATGAGCAGTTCTTC. Amino acids: CASSLGSGTMFNEQFF.

The chain carries TRBV7-3 and TRBJ2-1; the match to TRBD1 covers 9 bases. The CDR3 has 14 amino acids. J lost 6 bases, V lost 5 bases, and 5 bases had no gene match. Per the germline V gene, CDR1 is SGHTA and CDR2 is FQGTGA. Here the CDR3 reads CASSPGTGSNEQFF. CDR3 in DNA: TGTGCCAGCAGCCCCGGGACAGGGTCCAATGAGCAGTTCTTC. Full variable domain (remainder filled in from reference TRBV7-3 and TRBJ2-1): GAGVSQTPSNKVTEKGKYVELRCDPISGHTALYWYRQSLGQGPEFLIYFQGTGAADDSGLPNDRFFAVRPEGSVSTLKIQRTERGDSAVYLCASSPGTGSNEQFFGPGTRLTVL.

The rearrangement links TRBV4-1 to TRBJ1-5; D remains unclear. V lost 0 bases and J lost 1, with 7 bases in between. Per germline, CDR1 MGHRA and CDR2 YSYEKL. The CDR3 totals 15 residues. The CDR3 DNA reads TGCGCCAGCAGCCAAGAGGAGATAAGCAATCAGCCCCAGCATTTT. Protein: CASSQEEISNQPQHF.

V is TRBV19 and J is TRBJ2-3; 10 bases are a match to TRBD2. The V segment lost 4 bases and the J segment 5 bases; nucleotides outside the gene matches: 15. The length of the CDR3 is 18 residues. From germline, CDR1 is LNHDA and CDR2 SQIVND (reference sequence). The CDR3 DNA sequence: TGTGCCAGTAGTACCTACCGGAGGCTAGCGGGAGAGGAAGATACGCAGTATTTT. Translating it yields CASSTYRRLAGEEDTQYF.

The V call is TRBV6-5, the J call TRBJ1-1; D uncertain. The CDR3 extends over 14 amino acids. V lost 0 bases to trimming and J lost 5 bases, with 10 bases between them. Germline assignment: CDR1 MNHEY and CDR2 SVGAGI. The CDR3: CASSYSSGETEAFF. In DNA form, the CDR3 reads TGTGCCAGCAGTTACTCGAGCGGGGAGACTGAAGCTTTCTTT.

The chain has TRBV6-2 or TRBV6-3 and TRBJ1-2; D remains unclear. CDR3 length: 16 amino acids. V lost 0 bases and J lost 7, with 18 bases in between. Germline V gives CDR1 MNHEY, CDR2 SVGEGT. The CDR3 DNA reads as TGTGCCAGCAGTTACTCGATTATGTGGGCCGAGAGTGGCTACACCTTC. Translating gives CASSYSIMWAESGYTF.